These 29 T cell receptor beta chains were all obtained from the same sample, sequenced in a study of type 1 and type 2 diabetes patients. The PCR template was genomic DNA. Amplification of the beta chain CDR3 used 30 forward and 13 reverse multiplex primers. Using its own MiXCR run on the multiplex PCR reads, TCRdb lists one record per CDR3 protein. The sample carries 250,000 or so distinct CDR3 sequences, roughly 50% recorded once. The sequenced sample was peripheral blood mononuclear cells (PBMCs). The receptor set was obtained from a man younger than 35 with type 2 diabetes.

The rearrangement uses TRBV6-1 and TRBJ2-1; D remains unclear. V was clipped by 4 bases and J by 6 bases, with 10 bases between them. This CDR3 is built from 13 residues. The germline V gene has CDR1 MNHNS and CDR2 SASEGT. The CDR3 loop is CASSGRYSNEQFF. As DNA, the CDR3 is TGTGCCAGCAGTGGTCGGTACAGCAATGAGCAGTTCTTC.

This clonotype has a handful of counts. The V and J genes are TRBV4-3 and TRBJ2-7; TRBD2 is a possible D gene (6 bases). CDR1 is LGHNA, CDR2 YSLEER, per germline. Trimming cost V 0 bases and J 3 bases, with 12 bases left between them. The CDR3 is 15 amino acids. The CDR3 here is CASSQDPGEGYEQYF. The CDR3 DNA follows: TGCGCCAGCAGCCAAGATCCGGGGGAAGGCTACGAGCAGTACTTC.

Only a few counts were recorded for this clonotype. The rearrangement uses TRBV25-1 and TRBJ2-2; either TRBD1 or TRBD2 may supply D (5 bases each). This CDR3 region has 12 residues. Trimming cost V 3 bases and J 7 bases, with 6 bases left between them. The V gene's germline CDR1 is MGHDK and CDR2 SYGVNS. The DNA for the CDR3 is TGTGCCAGCAGTGATGGGGGCGGGGAGCTGTTTTTT. This sequence encodes CASSDGGGELFF.

This clonotype has a handful of counts. The rearrangement joins TRBV2 to TRBJ1-2; D is possibly TRBD1 (5 bases). This CDR3 is built from 15 residues. Germline CDR1 SNHLY, CDR2 FYNNEI. Trimming stripped 2 bases from V and 3 bases from J, with 13 bases between. The CDR3, as DNA: TGTGCCAGCAGTGAAACAAAGAGAGGGGACTATGGCTACACCTTC. Protein product: CASSETKRGDYGYTF.

This chain joins TRBV10-3 and TRBJ2-7; no clear D. Per germline, CDR1 ENHRY and CDR2 SYGVKD. This CDR3 contains 16 residues. Trimming cost V 2 bases and J 0 bases, with 14 bases left between them. CDR3: CAISEITAAPSYEQYF. The CDR3 DNA reads TGTGCCATCAGTGAGATAACGGCGGCACCCTCCTACGAGCAGTACTTC.

The chain recombines TRBV19 with TRBJ2-1, with 7 bases lining up with TRBD1. This CDR3 comprises 17 residues. The V segment lost 6 bases and the J segment 7 bases; nucleotides outside the gene matches: 18. CDR1 is LNHDA, CDR2 SQIVND, per germline (reference sequence). The CDR3 is CASRSGGPSPRGNEQFF. The CDR3 DNA reads as TGTGCCAGTAGGTCAGGGGGACCTTCCCCCAGAGGTAATGAGCAGTTCTTC.

This chain links TRBV6-5 with TRBJ2-3; TRBD2 matches 13 bases. Germline loops: CDR1 MNHEY, CDR2 SVGAGI. The CDR3 runs to 16 residues. V shed 6 bases, J shed 2 bases, and the junction held 5 bases outside the gene matches. This CDR3 reads CASRKTSGRYTDTQYF. In nucleotides, the CDR3 is TGTGCCAGCAGAAAGACTAGCGGGAGGTACACAGATACGCAGTATTTT.

The chain combines TRBV4-3 with TRBJ1-1; no firm D call. Trimming cost V 4 bases and J 0 bases, with 6 bases left between them. Germline V lookup: CDR1 LGHNA, CDR2 YSLEER. This CDR3 contains 13 residues. This chain's CDR3 is CASSPEVNTEAFF. The DNA for the CDR3 is TGCGCCAGCAGCCCGGAGGTGAACACTGAAGCTTTCTTT.

This clonotype was seen a few times. The chain employs TRBV10-3 and TRBJ1-1; D unresolved. Germline assignment: CDR1 ENHRY and CDR2 SYGVKD. V lost 2 bases and J lost 11, with 15 bases in between. This CDR3 is built from 13 residues. Here the CDR3 DNA reads TGTGCCATCAGTGAGGTGAACCGGGCCGTTGCTTTCTTT. Translation: CAISEVNRAVAFF.

The sample holds many counts of this clonotype. The chain combines TRBV19 with TRBJ2-2; no clear D gene. Looked up from germline, CDR1 is LNHDA and CDR2 is SQIVND (reference sequence). V was pared by 3 bases and J by 10 bases, with 9 bases between. There are 12 residues in the CDR3. The CDR3 loop is CASSIIYEELFF. DNA of the CDR3: TGTGCCAGTAGTATCATTTATGAGGAGCTGTTTTTT.

Only a few counts were recorded for this clonotype. The V gene is TRBV20-1, the J gene TRBJ2-5; the match to TRBD1 covers 7 bases. Germline lookup yields CDR1 DFQATT and CDR2 SNEGSKA (reference sequence). The CDR3 extends over 14 amino acids. The ends lost 1 base at V and 1 base at J; junction bases unmatched: 3. CDR3 in amino acids: CSARAGDSQETQYF. The CDR3, as DNA: TGCAGTGCTAGAGCTGGGGACAGCCAAGAGACCCAGTACTTC.

About this clonotype itself: One end of the junction is discordant with germline, which a read error may explain. The gene calls are TRBV7-2 and TRBJ2-5, with 9 bases that match TRBD2. Looked up from germline, CDR1 is SGHTA and CDR2 is FQGNSA. The CDR3 length is 15 residues. The DNA for the CDR3 is TGTGCCAGCAGCTTAGACGGGCTAGCGGGACGGGAGCAGCTCTTC. Translating it yields CASSLDGLAGREQLF.

The chain joins TRBV13 to TRBJ2-3; 9 bases map to TRBD2. In germline, CDR1 is PRHDT, CDR2 FYEKMQ (reference sequence). CDR3 size: 20 residues. Losses at the gene ends were 4 bases for V and 3 bases for J; bases not matched to a gene: 20. The CDR3 region is CASSSATTDVAGAGTDTQYF. CDR3 in DNA: TGTGCCAGCAGCTCGGCCACGACAGACGTAGCGGGAGCTGGTACAGATACGCAGTATTTT.

The gene calls are TRBV7-6 and TRBJ1-6; D gene uncertain. Looked up from germline, CDR1 is SGHVS and CDR2 is FNYEAQ. The CDR3 totals 15 residues. Trimming took 6 bases from V and 7 from J, leaving 16 bases between them. DNA for the CDR3: TGTGCCAGCAGAGGAACCGGGTCCTTGAATTCACCCCTCCACTTT. As protein: CASRGTGSLNSPLHF. The entire variable domain, with the rest obtained from reference TRBV7-6 and TRBJ1-6, is as follows: GAGVSQSPRYKVTKRGQDVALRCDPISGHVSLYWYRQALGQGPEFLTYFNYEAQQDKSGLPNDRFSAERPEGSISTLTIQRTEQRDSAMYRCASRGTGSLNSPLHFGNGTRLTVT.

V gene TRBV2 combines with J gene TRBJ2-5, with TRBD2 matching over 8 bases. The germline V gene encodes CDR1 SNHLY and CDR2 FYNNEI. Losses at the gene ends were 1 base for V and 4 bases for J; bases not matched to a gene: 8. This CDR3 is 16 amino acids long. The CDR3 is CASSEVTSGLGETQYF. CDR3 sequence (DNA): TGTGCCAGCAGTGAAGTAACTAGCGGCTTAGGAGAGACCCAGTACTTC.

CDR3 region: CASSLGTGISTDTQYF. For the CDR3, the DNA is TGCGCCAGCAGCCTCGGGACAGGGATCAGCACAGATACGCAGTATTTT. The chain employs TRBV5-1 and TRBJ2-3, with TRBD1 identical over 9 bases. This CDR3 is 16 amino acids long. Germline lookup yields CDR1 SGHRS and CDR2 YFSETQ. V lost 4 bases to trimming and J lost 0 bases; unmatched junction nucleotides: 6.

This clonotype was recorded once. The chain links TRBV28 to TRBJ1-2; D gene ambiguous. Per the germline V gene, CDR1 is MDHEN and CDR2 is SYDVKM. Trimming left V 4 bases short and J 7 bases short, with 16 bases between. The CDR3 has 14 residues. CDR3 sequence: CASSSLRELSGYTF. The CDR3 nucleotides are TGTGCCAGCAGTTCGTTGAGGGAGTTGAGTGGCTACACCTTC.

This clonotype was seen a handful of times. V gene TRBV19 combines with J gene TRBJ2-1; tentative D call: TRBD2 (5 bases). CDR1 is LNHDA and CDR2 is SQIVND in the germline V gene (reference sequence). The CDR3 is 15 amino acids. The germline V and J ends were trimmed by 1 base and 2 bases, with 9 bases remaining between them. The CDR3 protein is CASSIAGETYNEQFF. CDR3 bases: TGTGCCAGTAGTATAGCCGGGGAAACCTACAATGAGCAGTTCTTC.

The chain employs TRBV27 and TRBJ1-1; D is unclear. In germline, CDR1 is MNHEY, CDR2 SMNVEV (reference sequence). V lost 2 bases, J lost 7 bases, and 14 bases lay in between. The CDR3 consists of 14 residues. Here the CDR3 DNA reads TGTGCCAGCAGTTTAGTGTCAGGCCAACTTGAAGCTTTCTTT. It yields the protein CASSLVSGQLEAFF.

This sequence joins TRBV28 and TRBJ1-2; 8 positions agree with TRBD1. The ends lost 5 bases at V and 0 bases at J; junction bases unmatched: 5. The CDR3 loop spans 15 amino acids. The germline V gene has CDR1 MDHEN and CDR2 SYDVKM. The DNA of the CDR3 is TGTGCCAGCAGTCCTGGGACAGGTGCTAACTATGGCTACACCTTC. It encodes CASSPGTGANYGYTF.

The CDR3 reads CSARDRHEKLFF. CDR3 DNA: TGCAGTGCTAGAGATCGGCACGAAAAACTGTTTTTT. The V call is TRBV20-1, the J call TRBJ1-4; D ambiguous. This CDR3 comprises 12 residues. Germline CDR1 DFQATT, CDR2 SNEGSKA (reference sequence). Trimming took 0 bases from V and 8 from J, leaving 7 bases between them.

This rearrangement joins TRBV2 to TRBJ2-5, with 10 bases aligning to TRBD1. There are 18 residues in the CDR3. Germline values: CDR1 SNHLY, CDR2 FYNNEI. V shed 6 bases, J shed 5 bases, and the junction held 18 bases outside the gene matches. CDR3 residues: CASRAGTGALAGGETQYF. In DNA, the CDR3 is TGTGCCAGCAGAGCCGGGACAGGGGCACTGGCTGGGGGGGAGACCCAGTACTTC. The full variable domain, completed using reference TRBV2 and TRBJ2-5, is EPEVTQTPSHQVTQMGQEVILRCVPISNHLYFYWYRQILGQKVEFLVSFYNNEISEKSEIFDDQFSVERPDGSNFTLKIRSTKLEDSAMYFCASRAGTGALAGGETQYFGPGTRLLVL.

This clonotype was detected only a few times. This chain uses TRBV19 with TRBJ1-5, with 7 bases fitting TRBD1. This CDR3 is built from 14 residues. Germline V gives CDR1 LNHDA, CDR2 SQIVND (reference sequence). V dropped 6 bases and J dropped 5; count of bases not matched to a gene: 7. The CDR3 DNA follows: TGTGCCAGTAGAAACAGGGGTACCCATCAGCCCCAGCATTTT. Translating gives CASRNRGTHQPQHF.

The rearrangement uses TRBV27 and TRBJ2-7; 13 bases fit TRBD2. CDR1 is MNHEY, CDR2 SMNVEV, per germline (reference sequence). Trimming removed 5 bases from V and 3 bases from J; junction bases left unmatched: 7. The CDR3 runs 16 residues. In DNA form, the CDR3 reads TGTGCCAGCAGTCCCGGACTAGCGGGGGCCCTCTACGAGCAGTACTTC. It codes for CASSPGLAGALYEQYF.

CDR3 amino acids: CASSLSSTGEQFF. For the CDR3, the DNA is TGTGCCAGCAGCTTAAGTAGTACCGGTGAGCAGTTCTTC. This chain links TRBV7-2 with TRBJ2-7; unclear D gene. Matching the DNA end better, TRBJ2-1 makes the J call doubtful. The length of the CDR3 is 13 residues. The V gene's germline CDR1 is SGHTA and CDR2 FQGNSA.

This chain uses TRBV7-8 with TRBJ2-2; 10 bases fit TRBD2. The CDR3 extends over 16 amino acids. V trimming: 5 bases; J trimming: 2 bases; junction bases outside the gene matches: 5. CDR1 SGHVS and CDR2 FQNEAQ come from the germline V gene. The CDR3 nucleotides read TGTGCCAGCAGCGCCGCTAGCGGGAGTAACACCGGGGAGCTGTTTTTT. Translation: CASSAASGSNTGELFF.

V gene TRBV5-1 combines with J gene TRBJ2-5; TRBD1 or TRBD2 may be the D gene (6 bases each). This CDR3 is built from 14 residues. Germline CDR1 reads SGHRS; CDR2 reads YFSETQ. With 4 bases removed from V and 5 bases from J, the gap between germline ends came to 15 bases. The CDR3 loop is CASSHDWRGETQYF. CDR3 sequence (DNA): TGCGCCAGCAGCCATGACTGGAGGGGGGAGACCCAGTACTTC.

The chain carries TRBV7-2 and TRBJ2-2; possible D gene TRBD2, 6 bases. V lost 5 bases, J lost 2 bases, and 18 bases lay in between. The CDR3 covers 17 residues. Per the germline V gene, CDR1 is SGHTA and CDR2 is FQGNSA. CDR3 bases: TGTGCCAGCAGCCCCGGCAAAGTCGGGACTAACACCGGGGAGCTGTTTTTT. Its translation is CASSPGKVGTNTGELFF. Variable domain in full (rest from reference TRBV7-2 and TRBJ2-2): GAGVSQSPSNKVTEKGKDVELRCDPISGHTALYWYRQSLGQGLEFLIYFQGNSAPDKSGLPSDRFSAERTGGSVSTLTIQRTQQEDSAVYLCASSPGKVGTNTGELFFGEGSRLTVL.

The chain combines TRBV10-1 with TRBJ1-1, with 7 bases identical to TRBD1. The CDR3 spans 16 residues. CDR1 and CDR2 from the germline V gene are WNHNN and SYGVQD (reference sequence). With 0 bases clipped from V and 4 bases from J, the junction kept 8 bases outside the gene matches. Here the CDR3 DNA reads TGCGCCAGCAGTGAGTCGGGCAGGGGGTCTAGCACTGAAGCTTTCTTT. Amino acid sequence: CASSESGRGSSTEAFF.